The 30 T cell receptor beta chains reported below all come from one sample, sequenced in a study of shared clonotypes between healthy human individuals. Sequenced by immunoSEQ multiplex PCR; TCRdb stores in-frame clones only, minus some. The sample comprises around 330,000 clones, over 65% of which are singletons, and 10% rests with the top ten. Sequenced material: memory CD4+ T cells sorted from blood. Subset in this sample: CD45RA-negative fraction. Every receptor here comes from a man between 25 and 39 years old in good health.

A note on this clone: Other DNA sequences in the sample encode the same CDR3. This chain links TRBV18 with TRBJ1-6; no firm D call. CDR1 and CDR2 from the germline V gene are KGHSH and LQKENI. Trimming cost V 3 bases and J 7 bases, with 16 bases left between them. This CDR3 region has 16 residues. CDR3 protein: CASSPPSERGNSPLHF. CDR3 DNA: TGTGCCAGCTCACCCCCGAGCGAGAGAGGGAATTCACCCCTCCACTTT.

This chain uses TRBV11-3 with TRBJ2-2; 8 bases are shared with TRBD2. This CDR3 region has 20 residues. Trimming removed 1 base from V and 2 bases from J; junction bases left unmatched: 15. Germline V gene sequence: CDR1 SGHNT, CDR2 YENEEA. The CDR3 sequence: CASSLGLGREGLRNTGELFF. The CDR3 DNA is TGTGCCAGCAGCTTAGGGTTGGGCCGGGAGGGCCTTCGAAACACCGGGGAGCTGTTTTTT.

V usage is TRBV7-6 and J usage is TRBJ2-1; 7 bases are a match to TRBD2. Trimming cost V 5 bases and J 12 bases; bases outside gene matches: 16. The CDR3 runs 15 residues. Germline V gene sequence: CDR1 SGHVS, CDR2 FNYEAQ. CDR3 in DNA: TGTGCCAGCAGCCAACGCGGAGGGGCGGGAGTTCGGCAGTTCTTC. Encoded protein: CASSQRGGAGVRQFF.

The J gene is TRBJ2-5, the V gene TRBV5-1; a possible D gene is TRBD1 (6 bases). The CDR3 is made up of 13 amino acids. Trimming took off 2 bases at V and 2 bases at J, with 7 bases between the two ends. CDR1 is SGHRS and CDR2 is YFSETQ in the germline V gene. CDR3 loop: CASSLGQQETQYF. As DNA, the CDR3 is TGCGCCAGCAGCTTAGGACAGCAAGAGACCCAGTACTTC.

The chain couples TRBV5-4 to TRBJ1-5; D is perhaps TRBD1 (6 bases). V was shortened by 4 bases and J by 3 bases, with 11 bases between the two germline ends. CDR1 is SGHNT and CDR2 is YYREEE in the germline V gene (reference sequence). The CDR3 runs to 14 residues. This CDR3 reads CASSQDSSNQPQHF. DNA of the CDR3: TGTGCCAGCAGCCAGGACAGTTCCAATCAGCCCCAGCATTTT.

This clone was found a few times. The rearrangement joins TRBV7-2 to TRBJ2-2; possibly TRBD1 for D (6 bases). Germline assignment: CDR1 SGHTA and CDR2 FQGNSA. V was pared by 4 bases and J by 6 bases, with 9 bases between. The CDR3 loop spans 13 amino acids. CDR3 DNA sequence: TGTGCCAGCAGCTCACAGGGCCCCGGGGAGCTGTTTTTT. As protein: CASSSQGPGELFF.

V and J are TRBV5-1 and TRBJ1-2; D is unclear. CDR3 size: 14 residues. Between the trimmed V and J ends, which lost 0 bases and 5 bases, there was a span of 11 bases. CDR1 SGHRS and CDR2 YFSETQ come from the germline V gene. This CDR3 reads CASSLDSDAYGYTF. CDR3 nucleotide sequence: TGCGCCAGCAGCTTGGATTCAGACGCATATGGCTACACCTTC.

The chain uses TRBV5-1 and TRBJ1-2, with D possibly being TRBD1 (5 bases). This CDR3 spans 18 amino acids. Germline CDR1 SGHRS, CDR2 YFSETQ. Trimming stripped 7 bases from V and 0 bases from J, with 25 bases between. CDR3 DNA: TGCGCCAGCTCTCGGGGCGGGGGTGGTACAGCAACTAACTATGGCTACACCTTC. Translated: CASSRGGGGTATNYGYTF. Full variable domain (remainder filled in from reference TRBV5-1 and TRBJ1-2): KAGVTQTPRYLIKTRGQQVTLSCSPISGHRSVSWYQQTPGQGLQFLFEYFSETQRNKGNFPGRFSGRQFSNSRSEMNVSTLELGDSALYLCASSRGGGGTATNYGYTFGSGTRLTVV.

The V gene is TRBV11-1, the J gene TRBJ1-1; D remains unclear. Germline CDR1 reads SGHAT; CDR2 reads FQDESV (reference sequence). This CDR3 has 11 amino acids. V lost 6 bases to trimming and J lost 2 bases, with 4 bases between them. The CDR3 sequence is CASSTNTEAFF. The CDR3 nucleotides are TGTGCCAGCAGTACCAACACTGAAGCTTTCTTT.

The chain combines TRBV6-6 with TRBJ2-4; D unclear. CDR1 is MNHNY and CDR2 is SVGAGI in the germline V gene (reference sequence). The CDR3 runs to 13 residues. Trimming pared 6 bases from V and 2 bases from J, leaving 8 bases between. This CDR3 reads CASSSGPKNIQYF. DNA of the CDR3: TGTGCCAGCAGCTCCGGACCCAAAAACATTCAGTACTTC.

This chain uses TRBV6-1 with TRBJ2-3, with 8 bases matching TRBD1. This CDR3 spans 13 amino acids. CDR1 and CDR2 from the germline V gene are MNHNS and SASEGT. V was pared by 10 bases and J by 3 bases, with 6 bases of the junction left unmatched. The chain's CDR3 is CATLRQGTDTQYF. CDR3 in DNA: TGTGCCACCTTAAGACAGGGGACAGATACGCAGTATTTT.

This chain links TRBV4-1 with TRBJ2-3; no definite D call. Deletions cut 4 bases from V and 1 base from J, with 9 bases between. This CDR3 is 14 amino acids long. CDR1 is MGHRA, CDR2 YSYEKL, per germline. The CDR3 here is CASSPTQGTDTQYF. The CDR3, as DNA: TGCGCCAGCAGCCCAACGCAGGGCACAGATACGCAGTATTTT.

The rearrangement links TRBV19 to TRBJ1-5; no clear D gene. Trimming cost V 1 base and J 4 bases, with 11 bases left between them. This CDR3 contains 15 residues. Germline CDR1 reads LNHDA; CDR2 reads SQIVND (reference sequence). The CDR3 bases are TGTGCCAGTAGTATAGTCACCTTGCCTAATCAGCCCCAGCATTTT. It translates to CASSIVTLPNQPQHF.

CDR3 region: CATSRESTGTTNEKLFF. CDR3 nucleotides: TGTGCCACCAGCAGAGAGTCAACAGGGACAACTAATGAAAAACTGTTTTTT. The chain couples TRBV15 to TRBJ1-4, with TRBD1 as a possible D gene (6 bases). Germline CDR1 reads LNHNV; CDR2 reads YYDKDF (reference sequence). The CDR3 runs to 17 residues. V was shortened by 0 bases and J by 0 bases, with 11 bases between the two germline ends. Looking up the rest from reference TRBV15 and TRBJ1-4 gives the full variable domain: DAMVIQNPRYQVTQFGKPVTLSCSQTLNHNVMYWYQQKSSQAPKLLFHYYDKDFNNEADTPDNFQSRRPNTSFCFLDIRSPGLGDTAMYLCATSRESTGTTNEKLFFGSGTQLSVL.

DNA for the CDR3: TGTGCCAGCAGCGTAGGCGGCAGGGAAGACGAGCAGTACTTC. It specifies CASSVGGREDEQYF. V gene TRBV9 combines with J gene TRBJ2-7; a possible D gene is TRBD1 (5 bases). The germline V gene has CDR1 SGDLS and CDR2 YYNGEE. Trimming pared 0 bases from V and 5 bases from J, leaving 12 bases between. The CDR3 is 14 amino acids.

This clone was seen only once. The chain combines TRBV2 with TRBJ1-2; TRBD1 might be the D (5 bases). Germline CDR1 is SNHLY and CDR2 is FYNNEI. V lost 4 bases to trimming and J lost 13 bases, with 19 bases between them. CDR3 length: 13 amino acids. The chain's CDR3 is CASSAGDRMLGTF. The CDR3 DNA sequence: TGTGCCAGCAGTGCGGGGGACCGAATGTTGGGCACCTTC.

The chain has TRBV14 and TRBJ2-3; 13 bases are shared with TRBD2. Germline assignment: CDR1 SGHDN and CDR2 FVKESK. The V and J ends lost 3 bases and 6 bases, in that order; junction bases with no gene match: 6. The CDR3 is made up of 16 amino acids. CDR3 nucleotides: TGTGCCAGCAGCCATGGGGGACTAGCGGGATCTGATACGCAGTATTTT. Protein product: CASSHGGLAGSDTQYF.

This clone was seen once. This rearrangement joins TRBV28 to TRBJ2-7; 14 nucleotides agree with TRBD2. This CDR3 has 17 amino acids. Trimming took 4 bases from V and 6 from J; bases not matched to a gene: 11. Germline CDR1 and CDR2: MDHEN and SYDVKM. CDR3 sequence: CASSSLPGTSGSGEQYF. The CDR3 bases are TGTGCCAGCAGTTCCCTACCCGGGACTAGCGGGAGCGGCGAGCAGTACTTC.

The chain has TRBV19 and TRBJ1-5; no reliable D call. V lost 4 bases to trimming and J lost 5 bases, with 9 bases between them. The CDR3 is 13 amino acids. The germline CDR1 and CDR2 sequences are LNHDA and SQIVND (reference sequence). The CDR3 sequence: CASSKRSDQPQHF. The DNA of the CDR3 is TGTGCCAGTAGTAAAAGGTCCGATCAGCCCCAGCATTTT.

The rearrangement joins TRBV7-2 to TRBJ2-7, with D hard to call. Per the germline V gene, CDR1 is SGHTA and CDR2 is FQGNSA. Trimming stripped 5 bases from V and 9 bases from J, with 17 bases between. The CDR3 extends over 13 amino acids. CDR3 in DNA: TGTGCCAGCAGCCCCGACCGAGCTTTTGGGCAGTACTTC. It translates to CASSPDRAFGQYF.

The chain joins TRBV7-2 to TRBJ2-1, with D unclear. Trimming removed 1 base at V and 8 bases at J, with 6 bases between. The CDR3 length is 12 residues. Germline V gene data show CDR1 as SGHTA and CDR2 as FQGNSA. This CDR3 reads CASSLDGYEQFF. In DNA, the CDR3 is TGTGCCAGCAGCTTAGATGGGTATGAGCAGTTCTTC.

The CDR3 DNA follows: TGTGCCAGCAGCTTTAGCGCGAGCTCCTACAATGAGCAGTTCTTC. Its protein is CASSFSASSYNEQFF. V gene TRBV7-3 combines with J gene TRBJ2-1; a possible D gene is TRBD2 (5 bases). CDR3 length equals 15 residues. Trimming shortened V by 3 bases and J by 0 bases, and 9 bases separated the two germline ends. Germline V gene sequence: CDR1 SGHTA, CDR2 FQGTGA.

This chain links TRBV5-6 with TRBJ2-7; D could derive from TRBD1 or TRBD2 (5 bases each). Trimming shortened V by 2 bases and J by 0 bases, and 12 bases separated the two germline ends. From germline, CDR1 is SGHDT and CDR2 YYEEEE. CDR3 size: 15 residues. The CDR3 nucleotides read TGTGCCAGCAGCTTTCGGGGACGGCTCTCCTACGAGCAGTACTTC. Translation gives CASSFRGRLSYEQYF.

This chain connects TRBV2 to TRBJ2-5, with a possible D match to TRBD1 (7 bases). The CDR3 sequence is 13 residues long. Trimming pared 9 bases from V and 4 bases from J, leaving 15 bases between. Looked up from germline, CDR1 is SNHLY and CDR2 is FYNNEI. In DNA form, the CDR3 reads TGTGCCAGAGCTGTTCAGGGGGGAGAGACCCAGTACTTC. The encoded protein is CARAVQGGETQYF.

The V and J genes are TRBV5-1 and TRBJ2-5; no firm D call. Germline-derived CDR1 and CDR2 are SGHRS and YFSETQ. This CDR3 contains 13 residues. V was trimmed by 5 bases and J by 1 base, leaving 9 bases between them. In DNA, the CDR3 is TGCGCCAGCAGAGCCACCTTCCAAGAGACCCAGTACTTC. Its protein product is CASRATFQETQYF.

The J gene is TRBJ2-3, the V gene TRBV2; either TRBD1 or TRBD2 may supply D (5 bases each). V was trimmed by 2 bases and J by 1 base, leaving 16 bases between them. Germline V gene data show CDR1 as SNHLY and CDR2 as FYNNEI. This CDR3 contains 17 residues. The CDR3 DNA reads TGTGCCAGCAGTGAACGGGGCTCGGCAGGTGGCACAGATACGCAGTATTTT. Protein: CASSERGSAGGTDTQYF.

The chain employs TRBV7-9 and TRBJ2-1; 8 bases map to TRBD1. The CDR3 totals 16 residues. V trimming: 2 bases; J trimming: 5 bases; junction bases outside the gene matches: 8. Germline CDR1 reads SEHNR; CDR2 reads FQNEAQ (reference sequence). The CDR3 region has the DNA TGTGCCAGCAGCTTATGGTCAGGGGGCGAAAACAATGAGCAGTTCTTC. Its protein is CASSLWSGGENNEQFF.

This chain uses TRBV7-2 with TRBJ2-1, with 9 bases aligning to TRBD1. CDR1 SGHTA and CDR2 FQGNSA come from the germline V gene. The CDR3 is 16 amino acids. The trim removed 5 bases at V and 5 bases at J, leaving 10 bases unmatched. The CDR3 DNA follows: TGTGCCAGCAGCGAAAAGCCGGGACAGGGACACAATGAGCAGTTCTTC. It codes for CASSEKPGQGHNEQFF.

Written as DNA, the CDR3 is TGTGCCAGCAGCTCTGAGGGGCGGACAGGGGGAGAGACCCAGTACTTC. Residues: CASSSEGRTGGETQYF. The V call is TRBV7-8, the J call TRBJ2-5; 10 bases line up with TRBD1. CDR1 is SGHVS, CDR2 FQNEAQ, per germline. The CDR3 runs 16 residues. V shed 4 bases and J 4 bases; nucleotides not matched to a gene: 9.

This chain uses TRBV21-1 with TRBJ2-6; TRBD1, as called in the table, went unchecked against the DNA. TRBV21-1 is a pseudogene. CDR3 length equals 15 residues. CDR3 sequence (DNA): TGTGCCAGCAGCAAGTGGTCAGTCGGGGCCAACGTCCTGACTTTC. The encoded protein is CASSKWSVGANVLTF.